Below, one T cell receptor (beta chain) is given with its context. This record comes from a study of early T cells in non-severe SARS-CoV-2 infection. For the study at large: Sequencing was performed on bulk RNA from unsorted whole blood, leaving chains unpaired.

The V end was cut by 5 bases, the J end by 0 bases, with 17 bases between. The CDR3 loop spans 17 amino acids. Germline CDR1 is SGHAT and CDR2 is FQDESV (reference sequence). Individual cDNA molecules received unique molecular identifiers. Via MiXCR, TCRdb re-called the 5' RACE reads, giving one row per CDR3 protein. In the table there are tens of thousands of distinct CDR3 sequences, approximately 6% of which are singletons. The source material was whole blood. The origin of this receptor is an adult who was a healthcare worker with PCR-confirmed SARS-CoV-2 infection or an uninfected control (not recorded which). The V gene is TRBV11-1, the J gene TRBJ2-1; D is undetermined. The CDR3 region has the DNA TGTGCCAGCAGCCCAGGATCGACGGAGCCCTCCTACAATGAGCAGTTCTTC. Residues: CASSPGSTEPSYNEQFF.